A selection of T cell receptor beta chains follows, all from one sample in a study of blood T cell repertoires in COVID-19. Clones were read by immunoSEQ multiplex PCR, and TCRdb kept only the in-frame ones, dropping some. The table includes around 500,000 clones, approximately 85% detected once. The specimen was peripheral blood. These TCRs come from a human donor in a cohort sampled during active COVID-19. The conserved cysteine and the conserved F or W are not part of the CDR3 here. Only some rows state a clone size, as once, few, many or a class for expanded clones.

cdr3_aa v_call clone_size j_call
ASSSMNGLNTGELF TRBV5-1 . TRBJ2-2
ASSTSAEGLSSGNTIY TRBV7-8 . TRBJ1-3
ASSPQRDPSETQY TRBV7-2 once TRBJ2-5
ASSTDLAGGSDEQF TRBV19 . TRBJ2-1
ASSLQLAGDNEQF TRBV7-7 . TRBJ2-1
SVEGTATNYGYT TRBV29-1 . TRBJ1-2
ASSHEGEKLF TRBV11-2 once TRBJ1-4
ASSLRGGQFNEKLF TRBV7-9 . TRBJ1-4
ASSTDRRSLEQY TRBV19 . TRBJ2-7
ASSDYTGVNTEAF TRBV25-1 . TRBJ1-1
ASSRWETPNTEAF TRBV5-6 . TRBJ1-1
ASSMAGGTAEAF TRBV19 few TRBJ1-1
ASSIQDRENQPQH TRBV28 . TRBJ1-5
ASSDQGDGQPQH TRBV2 . TRBJ1-5
ASREEREPLEQF TRBV28 . TRBJ2-1
ATSVDRFTDTQY TRBV24-1 . TRBJ2-3
ASSYQRTSGWKGGQF TRBV7-2 . TRBJ2-1
ASGRRAGAYEQY TRBV19 . TRBJ2-7
AIGRGSNQPQH TRBV10-3 . TRBJ1-5
ASSSTSKETQY TRBV5-4 . TRBJ2-5
ASSSTLAGGREQY TRBV18 . TRBJ2-7
ASSRRYKGATNEKLF TRBV4-3 . TRBJ1-4
ASSKDRTQGETQY TRBV3-1/TRBV3-2 . TRBJ2-5
ALITGGGEQY TRBV30 . TRBJ2-7
ASSPSGGSTDTQY TRBV7-3 . TRBJ2-3
ASSSTGEGYNEQF TRBV25-1 . TRBJ2-1
ASSLPHAPNYGYT TRBV28 . TRBJ1-2
ASSAGLRGEQY TRBV2 few TRBJ2-7
ASSSQTSGKSTGELF TRBV7-9 . TRBJ2-2
ASSLGQGYSTDTQY TRBV5-6 . TRBJ2-3
ASSLSRDSYNEQF TRBV27 . TRBJ2-1
ASSTRTGGGEQY TRBV5-5 . TRBJ2-7
ASSSHGSSYNEQF TRBV13 . TRBJ2-1
ASKGLAGGSSYNEQF TRBV27 . TRBJ2-1
ASSPLGGGNNEQF TRBV9 . TRBJ2-1
ASSQSGQGWVPRAQH TRBV23-1 . TRBJ1-5